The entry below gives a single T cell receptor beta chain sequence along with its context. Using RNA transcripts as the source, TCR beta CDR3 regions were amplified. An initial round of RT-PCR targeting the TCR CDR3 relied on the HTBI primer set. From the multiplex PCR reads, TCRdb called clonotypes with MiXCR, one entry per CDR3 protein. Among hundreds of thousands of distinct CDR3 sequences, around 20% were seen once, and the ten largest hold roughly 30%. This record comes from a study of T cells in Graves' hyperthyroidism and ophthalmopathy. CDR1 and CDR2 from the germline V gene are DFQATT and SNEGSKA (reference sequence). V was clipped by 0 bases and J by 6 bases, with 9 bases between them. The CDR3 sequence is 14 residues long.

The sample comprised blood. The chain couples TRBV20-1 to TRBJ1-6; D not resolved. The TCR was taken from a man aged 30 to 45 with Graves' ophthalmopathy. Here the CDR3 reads CSAREGATNSPLHF. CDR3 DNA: TGCAGTGCTAGAGAGGGAGCGACTAATTCACCCCTCCACTTT.